The rows below give T cell receptor beta chains drawn from one sample of a study of cytomegalovirus exposure and HLA in healthy donors. TCRdb's table, derived via immunoSEQ multiplex PCR, lists solely in-frame clones and lacks some. The sample records around 180,000 clones, over 60% being singletons. The sequenced sample was PBMCs. These receptor sequences come from a girl aged 5-17 years in good health and CMV-seronegative. Each CDR3 is given without its conserved first and last residue.

CDR3	length	V	J
ATSTDRVGNTIY	12	TRBV15	TRBJ1-3
ASSPYRDRTEAF	12	TRBV6-1	TRBJ1-1
ASSLVQGNYEQY	12	TRBV11-2	TRBJ2-7
ASSARETQY	9	TRBV6-6	TRBJ2-5
ASTGGVSNYGYT	12	TRBV6-6	TRBJ1-2
ASSYSGGSGNTIY	13	TRBV6-5	TRBJ1-3
ASSFRQGGQPQH	12	TRBV5-1	TRBJ1-5
ASSLDTSPEQF	11	TRBV5-6	TRBJ2-1
ASSLSGQGLEPQH	13	TRBV28	TRBJ1-5
AISRQGGSQETQY	13	TRBV10-3	TRBJ2-5
ASSPGFQETQY	11	TRBV5-1	TRBJ2-5
ASSSLGAGQPQH	12	TRBV27	TRBJ1-5
ASSEGSRQKETQY	13	TRBV2	TRBJ2-5
ASSPGIGNRGVNEQF	15	TRBV7-9	TRBJ2-1
ASSIRNRAKSNQPQH	15	TRBV19	TRBJ1-5
ASSFERSAGTDTQY	14	TRBV5-1	TRBJ2-3
ASSHQLGTEGNTQY	14	TRBV4-2	TRBJ2-3
ASSLDSLSGNTIY	13	TRBV5-1	TRBJ1-3
ASKTPAGGYT	10	TRBV28	TRBJ1-2
ASSPRQGTAF	10	TRBV19	TRBJ1-1
ASSWGEGTEAF	11	TRBV9	TRBJ1-1
ASNKGAKPQH	10	TRBV19	TRBJ1-5
ASSPTLNRDEQY	12	TRBV5-1	TRBJ2-7
ASSPERTSGGSIYNEQF	17	TRBV4-2	TRBJ2-1
ASSPAPGTENTEAF	14	TRBV4-1	TRBJ1-1
ASSLIRTTYEQY	12	TRBV11-2	TRBJ2-7
ASSLDQNIFSGNTIY	15	TRBV11-2	TRBJ1-3
ASSSTTYEQY	10	TRBV7-8	TRBJ2-7
ASAGGLNYEQY	11	TRBV19	TRBJ2-7
ASRTGLANSPLH	12	TRBV7-9	TRBJ1-6
ASRLRGTTDNEQF	13	TRBV5-6	TRBJ2-1
ASSLVGEETQY	11	TRBV13	TRBJ2-5
ASSFTGDYGYT	11	TRBV5-1	TRBJ1-2
ASSYSGSYEQF	11	TRBV6-5	TRBJ2-1
ASSYTFGTEAF	11	TRBV6-5	TRBJ1-1
ASSAFRDVGEAF	12	TRBV7-6	TRBJ1-1
SARAEEP	7	TRBV20-1	TRBJ1-6
ASSSQENTEAF	11	TRBV7-3	TRBJ1-1
ASRAKAFSGANVLT	14	TRBV2	TRBJ2-6
ASLSRANTGELF	12	TRBV2	TRBJ2-2
ASSESGGGTGPDEQY	15	TRBV6-1	TRBJ2-7
AWSHREGQPQH	11	TRBV30	TRBJ1-5
ASSRDLGQETQY	12	TRBV19	TRBJ2-5
GGLAGGNEQF	10	TRBV29-1	TRBJ2-1
ASSRDKMNTEAF	12	TRBV2	TRBJ1-1